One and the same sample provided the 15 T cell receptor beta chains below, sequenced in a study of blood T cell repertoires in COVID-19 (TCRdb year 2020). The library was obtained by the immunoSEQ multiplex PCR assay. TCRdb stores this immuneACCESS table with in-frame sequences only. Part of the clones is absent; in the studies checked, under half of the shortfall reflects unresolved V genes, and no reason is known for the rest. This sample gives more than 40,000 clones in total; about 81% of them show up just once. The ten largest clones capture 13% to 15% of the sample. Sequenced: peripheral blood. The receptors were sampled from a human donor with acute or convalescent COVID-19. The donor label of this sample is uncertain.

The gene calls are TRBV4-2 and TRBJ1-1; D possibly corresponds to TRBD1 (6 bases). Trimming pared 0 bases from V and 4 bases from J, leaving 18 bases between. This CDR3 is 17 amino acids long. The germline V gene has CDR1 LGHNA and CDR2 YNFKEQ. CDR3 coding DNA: TGTGCCAGCAGCCAAGATATACAGGGAGCGTTGATCACTGAAGCTTTCTTT. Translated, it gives CASSQDIQGALITEAFF.

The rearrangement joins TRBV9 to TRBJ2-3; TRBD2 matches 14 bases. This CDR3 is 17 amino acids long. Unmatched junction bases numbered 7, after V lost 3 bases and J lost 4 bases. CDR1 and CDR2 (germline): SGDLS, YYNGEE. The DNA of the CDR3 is TGTGCCAGCAGCGAGAGGGGACTAGCGGGAGACCCAGATACGCAGTATTTT. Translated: CASSERGLAGDPDTQYF.

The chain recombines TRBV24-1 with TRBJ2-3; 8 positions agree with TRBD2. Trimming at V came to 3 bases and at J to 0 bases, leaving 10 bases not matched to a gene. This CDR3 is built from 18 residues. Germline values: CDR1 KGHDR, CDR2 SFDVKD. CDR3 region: CATSDLIAGSTSTDTQYF. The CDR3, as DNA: TGTGCCACCAGTGATCTGATAGCGGGATCGACTAGCACAGATACGCAGTATTTT.

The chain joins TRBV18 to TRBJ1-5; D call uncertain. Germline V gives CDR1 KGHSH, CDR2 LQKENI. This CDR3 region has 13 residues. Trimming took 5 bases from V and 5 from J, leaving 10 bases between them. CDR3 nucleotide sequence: TGTGCCAGCTCAGATAGGGAGTATCAGCCCCAGCATTTT. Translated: CASSDREYQPQHF. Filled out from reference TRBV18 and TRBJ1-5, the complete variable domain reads NAGVMQNPRHLVRRRGQEARLRCSPMKGHSHVYWYRQLPEEGLKFMVYLQKENIIDESGMPKERFSAEFPKEGPSILRIQQVVRGDSAAYFCASSDREYQPQHFGDGTRLSIL.

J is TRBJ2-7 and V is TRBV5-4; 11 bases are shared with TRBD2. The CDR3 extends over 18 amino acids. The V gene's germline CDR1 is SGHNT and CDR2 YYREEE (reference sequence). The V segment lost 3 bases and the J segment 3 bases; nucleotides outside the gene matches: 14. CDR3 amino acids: CASSYYAGVAGGNYEQYF. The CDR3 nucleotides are TGTGCCAGCAGCTACTATGCGGGGGTAGCGGGAGGGAACTACGAGCAGTACTTC.

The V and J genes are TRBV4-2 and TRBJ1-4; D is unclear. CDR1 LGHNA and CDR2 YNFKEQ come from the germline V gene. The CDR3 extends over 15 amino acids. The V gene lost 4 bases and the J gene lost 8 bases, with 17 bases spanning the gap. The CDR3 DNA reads TGTGCCAGCAGCCCTATGGGTCCGGAGAAAGAAAAACTGTTTTTT. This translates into CASSPMGPEKEKLFF.

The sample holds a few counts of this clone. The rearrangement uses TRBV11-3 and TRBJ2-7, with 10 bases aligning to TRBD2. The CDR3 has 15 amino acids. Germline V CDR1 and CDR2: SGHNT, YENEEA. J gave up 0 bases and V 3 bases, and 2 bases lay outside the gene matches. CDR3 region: CASSFASGSSYEQYF. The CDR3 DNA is TGTGCCAGCAGCTTCGCTAGCGGGAGCTCCTACGAGCAGTACTTC.

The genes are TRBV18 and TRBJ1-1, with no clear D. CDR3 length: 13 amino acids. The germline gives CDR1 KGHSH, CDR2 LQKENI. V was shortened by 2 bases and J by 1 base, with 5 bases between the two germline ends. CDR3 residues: CASSPAANTEAFF. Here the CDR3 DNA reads TGTGCCAGCTCACCAGCGGCGAACACTGAAGCTTTCTTT.

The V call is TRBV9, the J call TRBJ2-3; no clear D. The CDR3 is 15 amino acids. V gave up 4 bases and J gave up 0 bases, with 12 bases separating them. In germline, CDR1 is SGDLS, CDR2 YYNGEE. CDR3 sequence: CASSFSSSSTDTQYF. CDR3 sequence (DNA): TGTGCCAGCAGCTTTAGCAGTTCTAGCACAGATACGCAGTATTTT.

The CDR3 DNA sequence: TGTGCCAGCGCCAGGGGTAGCGCTGAAGCTTTCTTT. This codes for CASARGSAEAFF. The V and J genes are TRBV12-3 or TRBV12-4 and TRBJ1-1; TRBD1 is a possible D gene (6 bases). Trimming cost V 8 bases and J 6 bases, with 13 bases left between them. The CDR3 is 12 amino acids.

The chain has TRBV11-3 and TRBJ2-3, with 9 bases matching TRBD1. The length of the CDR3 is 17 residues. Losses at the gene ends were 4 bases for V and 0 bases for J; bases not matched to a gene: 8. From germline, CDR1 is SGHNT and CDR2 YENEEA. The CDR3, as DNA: TGTGCCAGCAGCTCCGGTTCCGGGACAGGGAGCACAGATACGCAGTATTTT. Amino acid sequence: CASSSGSGTGSTDTQYF.

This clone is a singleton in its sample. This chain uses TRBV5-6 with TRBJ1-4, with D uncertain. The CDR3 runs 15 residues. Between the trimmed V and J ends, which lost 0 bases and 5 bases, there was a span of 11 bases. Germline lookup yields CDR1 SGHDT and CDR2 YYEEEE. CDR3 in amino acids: CASSLVYALNEKLFF. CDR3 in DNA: TGTGCCAGCAGCTTGGTTTACGCGTTGAATGAAAAACTGTTTTTT. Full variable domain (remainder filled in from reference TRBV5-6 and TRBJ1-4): DAGVTQSPTHLIKTRGQQVTLRCSPKSGHDTVSWYQQALGQGPQFIFQYYEEEERQRGNFPDRFSGHQFPNYSSELNVNALLLGDSALYLCASSLVYALNEKLFFGSGTQLSVL.

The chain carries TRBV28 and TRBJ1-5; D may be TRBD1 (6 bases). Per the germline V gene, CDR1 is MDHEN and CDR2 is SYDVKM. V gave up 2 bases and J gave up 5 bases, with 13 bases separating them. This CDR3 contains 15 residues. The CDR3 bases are TGTGCCAGCAGTTTAATTACAGGGTGGGATCAGCCCCAGCATTTT. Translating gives CASSLITGWDQPQHF.

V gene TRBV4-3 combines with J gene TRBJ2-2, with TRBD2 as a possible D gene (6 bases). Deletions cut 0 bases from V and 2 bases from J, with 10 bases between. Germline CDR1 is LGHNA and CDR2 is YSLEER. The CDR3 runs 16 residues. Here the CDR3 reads CASSQDWGLNTGELFF. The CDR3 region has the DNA TGCGCCAGCAGCCAAGACTGGGGACTTAACACCGGGGAGCTGTTTTTT.

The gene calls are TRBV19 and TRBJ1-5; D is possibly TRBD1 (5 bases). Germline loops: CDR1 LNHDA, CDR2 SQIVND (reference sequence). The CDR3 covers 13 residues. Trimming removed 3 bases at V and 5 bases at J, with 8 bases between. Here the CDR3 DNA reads TGTGCCAGTAGTATCGACAGTTATCAGCCCCAGCATTTT. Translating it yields CASSIDSYQPQHF.